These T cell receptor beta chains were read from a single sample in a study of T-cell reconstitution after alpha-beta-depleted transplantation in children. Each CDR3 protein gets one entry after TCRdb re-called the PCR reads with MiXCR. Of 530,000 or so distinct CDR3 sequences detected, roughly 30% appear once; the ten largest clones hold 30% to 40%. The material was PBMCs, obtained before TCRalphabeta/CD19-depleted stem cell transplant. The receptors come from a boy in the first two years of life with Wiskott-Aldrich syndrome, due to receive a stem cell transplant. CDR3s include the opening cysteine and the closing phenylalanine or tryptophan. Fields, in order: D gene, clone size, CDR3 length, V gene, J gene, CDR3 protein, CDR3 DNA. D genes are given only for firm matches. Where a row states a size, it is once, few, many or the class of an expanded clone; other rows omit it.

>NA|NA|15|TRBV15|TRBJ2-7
CATSRTPAVTYEQYF
TGTGCCACCAGCAGAACCCCCGCAGTCACCTACGAGCAGTACTTC
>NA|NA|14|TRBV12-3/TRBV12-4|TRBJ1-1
CASTEKSSNTEAFF
TGTGCCAGCACCGAGAAAAGCAGTAACACTGAAGCTTTCTTT
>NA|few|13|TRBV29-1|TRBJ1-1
CSVSGLMNTEAFF
TGCAGCGTGAGCGGGCTGATGAACACTGAAGCTTTCTTT
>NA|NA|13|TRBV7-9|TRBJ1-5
CASSLTAGQPQHF
TGTGCCAGCAGCTTGACAGCGGGTCAGCCCCAGCATTTT
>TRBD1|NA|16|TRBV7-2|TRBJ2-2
CASSLSSGGITGELFF
TGTGCCAGCAGCTTATCATCAGGGGGCATCACCGGGGAGCTGTTTTTT
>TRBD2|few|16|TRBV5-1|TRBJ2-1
CASSLGLAGKNTEQFF
TGCGCCAGCAGCTTGGGACTAGCGGGAAAAAATACTGAGCAGTTCTTC
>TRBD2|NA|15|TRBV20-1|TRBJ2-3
CSARDPSGSADTQYF
TGCAGTGCTAGAGATCCTAGCGGGAGTGCAGATACGCAGTATTTT
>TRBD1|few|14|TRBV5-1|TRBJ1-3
CASSPGQTGNTIYF
TGCGCCAGCAGCCCGGGACAGACTGGAAACACCATATATTTT
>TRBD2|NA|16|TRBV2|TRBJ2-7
CASREGLAGESYEQYF
TGTGCCAGCAGGGAGGGACTAGCGGGTGAGAGTTACGAGCAGTACTTC
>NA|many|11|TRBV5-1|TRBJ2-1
CASSLSVEQFF
TGCGCCAGCAGCTTGTCGGTTGAGCAGTTCTTC
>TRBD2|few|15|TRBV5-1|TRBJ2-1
CASSFFLAGGNEQFF
TGCGCCAGCAGCTTTTTCCTAGCGGGTGGGAATGAGCAGTTCTTC
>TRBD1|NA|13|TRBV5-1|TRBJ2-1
CASSLETGSEQFF
TGCGCCAGCAGCTTGGAGACAGGGAGTGAGCAGTTCTTC
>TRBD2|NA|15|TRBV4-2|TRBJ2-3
CASSQTSGSADTQYF
TGTGCCAGCAGCCAAACTAGCGGGAGTGCAGATACGCAGTATTTT
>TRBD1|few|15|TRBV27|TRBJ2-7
CASSPLGTGLYEQYF
TGTGCCAGCAGTCCACTGGGGACAGGCCTCTACGAGCAGTACTTC
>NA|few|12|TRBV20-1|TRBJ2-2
CSARGRTGELFF
TGCAGTGCTAGGGGGCGGACCGGGGAGCTGTTTTTT
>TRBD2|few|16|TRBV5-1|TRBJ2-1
CASMLNSGSSYNEQFF
TGCGCCAGCATGCTGAATAGCGGGAGCTCCTACAATGAGCAGTTCTTC
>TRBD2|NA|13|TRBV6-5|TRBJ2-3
CASRRGGSYTQYF
TGTGCCAGCAGGAGAGGCGGGAGTTATACGCAGTATTTT
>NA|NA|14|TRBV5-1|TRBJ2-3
CASNRGTQPDTQYF
TGCGCCAGCAATCGCGGGACCCAGCCTGATACGCAGTATTTT
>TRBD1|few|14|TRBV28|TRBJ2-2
CASRQGGKGGELFF
TGTGCCAGCCGCCAAGGGGGCAAGGGCGGGGAGCTGTTTTTT
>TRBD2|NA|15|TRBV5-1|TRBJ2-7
CASSLGTSVTYEQYF
TGCGCCAGCAGCTTGGGGACTAGCGTAACCTACGAGCAGTACTTC
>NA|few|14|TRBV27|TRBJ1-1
CASSYRRPNTEAFF
TGTGCCAGCAGTTATCGACGGCCGAACACTGAAGCTTTCTTT
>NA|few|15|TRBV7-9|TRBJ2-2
CASSRQEIGTGELFF
TGTGCCAGCAGTCGACAGGAAATTGGTACCGGGGAGCTGTTTTTT
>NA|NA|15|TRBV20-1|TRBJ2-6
CSARIVSSGANVLTF
TGCAGTGCTAGAATCGTTAGCTCTGGGGCCAACGTCCTGACTTTC
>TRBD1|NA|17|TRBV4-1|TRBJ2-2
CASSLGGSRVNTGELFF
TGCGCCAGCAGCCTAGGGGGCAGTAGGGTTAACACCGGGGAGCTGTTTTTT
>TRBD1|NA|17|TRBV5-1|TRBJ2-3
CASSLARQGPSTDTQYF
TGCGCCAGCAGCTTGGCCCGACAGGGGCCTAGCACAGATACGCAGTATTTT
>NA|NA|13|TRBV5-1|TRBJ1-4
CASSPDANEKLFF
TGCGCCAGCAGCCCGGACGCAAACGAAAAACTGTTTTTT
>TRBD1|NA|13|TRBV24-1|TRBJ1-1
CATIDNRGGEPFF
TGTGCCACCATTGATAACAGGGGCGGTGAACCTTTCTTT
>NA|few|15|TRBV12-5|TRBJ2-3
CASGLVMHATDTQYF
TGTGCTAGTGGTTTGGTTATGCACGCCACAGATACGCAGTATTTT
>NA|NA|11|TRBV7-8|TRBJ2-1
CASSSMVEQFF
TGTGCCAGCAGCTCCATGGTTGAGCAGTTCTTC
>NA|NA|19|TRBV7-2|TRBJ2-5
CASSLAPPGWRGRLETQYF
TGTGCCAGCAGCTTAGCCCCCCCCGGCTGGCGGGGAAGGCTAGAGACCCAGTACTTC
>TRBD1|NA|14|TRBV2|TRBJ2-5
CASSEDDRGETQYF
TGTGCCAGCAGTGAAGACGACAGGGGGGAGACCCAGTACTTC
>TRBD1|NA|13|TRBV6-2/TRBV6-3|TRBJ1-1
CASATGANTEAFF
TGTGCCAGCGCCACAGGGGCGAACACTGAAGCTTTCTTT
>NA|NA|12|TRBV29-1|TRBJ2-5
CSPSEGKETQYF
TGCAGCCCCTCAGAGGGTAAGGAGACCCAGTACTTC
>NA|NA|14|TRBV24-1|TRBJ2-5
CATSRPGIQETQYF
TGTGCCACCAGTAGGCCGGGGATCCAAGAGACCCAGTACTTC
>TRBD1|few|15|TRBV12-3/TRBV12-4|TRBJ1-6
CASKTTTGTNSPLHF
TGTGCCAGCAAAACGACGACAGGGACGAATTCACCCCTCCACTTT
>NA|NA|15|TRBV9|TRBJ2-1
CASSVNPQGYNEQFF
TGTGCCAGCAGCGTAAACCCACAGGGCTACAATGAGCAGTTCTTC
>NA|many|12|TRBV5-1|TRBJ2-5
CASSFRRETQYF
TGCGCCAGCAGCTTTCGCAGGGAGACCCAGTACTTC
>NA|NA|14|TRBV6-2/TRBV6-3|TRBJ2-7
CASSYSPQGYEQYF
TGTGCCAGCAGTTACTCTCCTCAGGGCTACGAGCAGTACTTC
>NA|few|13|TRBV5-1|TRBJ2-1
CASSRDENNEQFF
TGCGCCAGCAGCCGGGACGAGAACAATGAGCAGTTCTTC
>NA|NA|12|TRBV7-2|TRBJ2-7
CASSLMGTGLYF
TGTGCCAGCAGCTTAATGGGAACAGGGTTGTACTTC
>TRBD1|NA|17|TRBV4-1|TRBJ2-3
CASSQNPGQGRTDTQYF
TGCGCCAGCAGCCAAAATCCGGGACAGGGACGCACAGATACGCAGTATTTT
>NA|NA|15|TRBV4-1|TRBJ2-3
CASSQDWGAPDTQYF
TGCGCCAGCAGCCAAGATTGGGGGGCGCCGGATACGCAGTATTTT
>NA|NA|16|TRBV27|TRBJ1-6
CASSSRVGIYNSPLHF
TGTGCCAGCAGTTCCAGGGTGGGGATCTATAATTCACCCCTCCACTTT
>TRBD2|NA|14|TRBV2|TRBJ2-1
CASSERRGDDEQFF
TGTGCCAGCAGTGAACGGCGGGGGGACGATGAGCAGTTCTTC
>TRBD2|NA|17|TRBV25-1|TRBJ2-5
CASSELGGLADQETQYF
TGTGCCAGCAGTGAATTAGGTGGACTAGCGGATCAAGAGACCCAGTACTTC
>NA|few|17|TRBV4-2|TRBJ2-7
CASSQDPGGAGEDEQYF
TGTGCCAGCAGCCAAGACCCAGGGGGAGCGGGAGAAGACGAGCAGTACTTC